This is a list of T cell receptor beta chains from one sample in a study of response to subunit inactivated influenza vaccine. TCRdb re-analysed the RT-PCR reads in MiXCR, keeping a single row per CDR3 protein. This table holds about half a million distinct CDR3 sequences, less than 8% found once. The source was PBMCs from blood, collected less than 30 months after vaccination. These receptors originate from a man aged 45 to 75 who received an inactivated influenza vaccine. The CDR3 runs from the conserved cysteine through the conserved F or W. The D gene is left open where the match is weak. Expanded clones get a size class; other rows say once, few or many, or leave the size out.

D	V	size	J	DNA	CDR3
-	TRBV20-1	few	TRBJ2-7	TGCAGTGCTAGAGATACGCCCGAGCAGTACTTC	CSARDTPEQYF
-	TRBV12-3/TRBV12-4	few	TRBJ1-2	TGTGCCAGCAGTCCATTCCGGGACACCCCAAGGAGTACCTATGGCTACACCTTC	CASSPFRDTPRSTYGYTF
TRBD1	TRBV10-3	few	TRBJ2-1	TGTGCCATCACCACGGGACAGGGCAGCTACAATGAGCAGTTCTTC	CAITTGQGSYNEQFF
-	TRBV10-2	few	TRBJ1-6	TGCGCCAGCAGCAACCGGGACGCCCTCCACTTT	CASSNRDALHF
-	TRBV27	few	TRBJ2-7	TGTGCCAGCAGTTTCCCGGGTGGCTTTGAGCAGTACTTC	CASSFPGGFEQYF
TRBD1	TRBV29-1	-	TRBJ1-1	TGCAGCGTTGAAGATCTCGGGACAGGGGGCAAAACGAACACTGAAGCTTTCTTT	CSVEDLGTGGKTNTEAFF
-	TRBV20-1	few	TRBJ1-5	TGCAGTGCTACAGGGGCCCTTAGCAATCAGCCCCAGCATTTT	CSATGALSNQPQHF
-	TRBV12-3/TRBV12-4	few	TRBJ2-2	TGTGCCAGCAGTTTCAGCGTTCCGAGCACCGGGGAGCTGTTTTTT	CASSFSVPSTGELFF
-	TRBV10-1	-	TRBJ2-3	TGCGCCAGCAGTGATCAGGGGAGCAGAGATACGCAGTATTTT	CASSDQGSRDTQYF
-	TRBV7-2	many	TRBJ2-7	TGTGCCAGCAGCTTAGCCCTTTCCTACGAGCAGTACTTC	CASSLALSYEQYF
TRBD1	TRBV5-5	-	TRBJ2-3	TGTGCCAGCAGCTGGACAGGTTGGGGGAGCACAGATACGCAGTATTTT	CASSWTGWGSTDTQYF
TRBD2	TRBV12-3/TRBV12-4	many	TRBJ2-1	TGTGCCAGCAGTCCACTCTTAGCGGGGGGTGGCGATGAGCAGTTCTTC	CASSPLLAGGGDEQFF
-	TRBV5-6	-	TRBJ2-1	TGTGCCAGCAGCTTGGGACTAACAATAGGTGATGAGCAGTTCTTC	CASSLGLTIGDEQFF
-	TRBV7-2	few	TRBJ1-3	TGTGCCAGTGTCAGAGGGGGTTCTGGAAACACCATATATTTT	CASVRGGSGNTIYF
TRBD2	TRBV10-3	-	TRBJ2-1	TGTGCCATCACTCGAGGGACTAGCGCAGACAATGAGCAGTTCTTC	CAITRGTSADNEQFF
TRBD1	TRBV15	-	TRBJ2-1	TGTGCCACCAAAGGGACAGGGAAATGGGGACACAATGAGCAGTTCTTC	CATKGTGKWGHNEQFF
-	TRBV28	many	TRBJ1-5	TGTGCCAGCTCCCCCGAGGGGGTAGAGGGCAATCAGCCCCAGCATTTT	CASSPEGVEGNQPQHF
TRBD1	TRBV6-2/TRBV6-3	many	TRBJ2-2	TGTGCCAGCAGTTCGGGACAGGAGAACATCGGGGAGCTGTTTTTT	CASSSGQENIGELFF
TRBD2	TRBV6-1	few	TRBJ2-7	TGTGCCAGCAGCAAAGGCCGCAAGACTAGCGGACCTTACGAGCAGTACTTC	CASSKGRKTSGPYEQYF
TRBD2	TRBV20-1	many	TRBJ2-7	TGCAGTGCTACAGCACCCGGACTAGCGAGCTCCTACGAGCAGTACTTC	CSATAPGLASSYEQYF
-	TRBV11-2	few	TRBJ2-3	TGTGCCAGCAGCTCCGCCCCGAGTACGCAGTATTTT	CASSSAPSTQYF
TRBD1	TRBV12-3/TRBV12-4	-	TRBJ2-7	TGTGCCAGCAGTTTAGGCCGGACAGGGGACTACGAGCAGTACTTC	CASSLGRTGDYEQYF
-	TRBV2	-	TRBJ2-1	TGTGCCAGCAAATTTTACCCAACCGGGGGCGATGAGCAGTTCTTC	CASKFYPTGGDEQFF
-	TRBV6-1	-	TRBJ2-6	TGTGCCAGCAGTCAAAGGAGAACCTCTGGGGCCAACGTCCTGACTTTC	CASSQRRTSGANVLTF
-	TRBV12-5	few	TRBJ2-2	TGTGCTAGTGGTTCCTTAGTTGCGGGGACCATCACCGGGGAGCTGTTTTTT	CASGSLVAGTITGELFF
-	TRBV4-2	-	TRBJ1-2	TGTGCCAGCAGCCAAACCTCCTCCCTTAGGGAATCTGGCTACACCTTC	CASSQTSSLRESGYTF
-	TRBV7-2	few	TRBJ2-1	TGTGCCAGCAGGTCTACCGGGTACAATGAGCAGTTCTTC	CASRSTGYNEQFF
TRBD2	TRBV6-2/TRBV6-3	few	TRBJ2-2	TGTGCCAGCCAACTAGCGGGGGGACAGAACACCGGGGAGCTGTTTTTT	CASQLAGGQNTGELFF
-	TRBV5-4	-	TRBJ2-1	TGTGCCGGCAGCTTTGGCGGACCGTACAATGAGCAGTTCTTC	CAGSFGGPYNEQFF
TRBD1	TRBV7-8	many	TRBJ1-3	TGTGCCAGCAGCTTAAGGAGACAGGGGAAGGACACCATATATTTT	CASSLRRQGKDTIYF
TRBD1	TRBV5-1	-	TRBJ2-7	TGCGCCAGCAGCCCTGGACAGGGGATAAGCTACGAGCAGTACTTC	CASSPGQGISYEQYF
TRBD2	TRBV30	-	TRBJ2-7	TGTGCCTTCGGAGGACTAGGGAACTACGAGCAGTACTTC	CAFGGLGNYEQYF
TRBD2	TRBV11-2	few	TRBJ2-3	TGTGCCAGCAGCAGAGGGGGACTAGCGAATCCGGTTGGAGATACGCAGTATTTT	CASSRGGLANPVGDTQYF
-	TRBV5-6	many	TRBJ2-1	TGTGCCAGCAGCTTGGTAGGTGGGGACGATTACAATGAGCAGTTCTTC	CASSLVGGDDYNEQFF
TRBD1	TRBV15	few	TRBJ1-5	TGTGCCACCAGCAGAGATGGGACAGTCAATCAGCCCCAGCATTTT	CATSRDGTVNQPQHF
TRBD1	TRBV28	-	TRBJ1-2	TGTGCCAGCATCCCCCCGGGGCTGAGGGGGCCCGGCTACACCTTC	CASIPPGLRGPGYTF
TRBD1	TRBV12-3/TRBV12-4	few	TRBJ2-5	TGTGCCAGCACCCCAAGACAGGGGGCCACAGAGACCCAGTACTTC	CASTPRQGATETQYF
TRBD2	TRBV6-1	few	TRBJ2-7	TGTGCCAGCACTCCGGCGGGAGGGCCCCTCGAGCAGTACTTC	CASTPAGGPLEQYF
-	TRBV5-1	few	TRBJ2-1	TGCGCCAGCAGCTTAGAAATAGGGTACAATGAGCAGTTCTTC	CASSLEIGYNEQFF
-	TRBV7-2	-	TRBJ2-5	TGTGCCAGCAGCTTAAGAGCGCCACAAGAGACCCAGTACTTC	CASSLRAPQETQYF
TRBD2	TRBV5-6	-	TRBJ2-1	TGTGCCAGCAGCTTCGGGTTAACTAGCGGCTACAATGAGCAGTTCTTC	CASSFGLTSGYNEQFF
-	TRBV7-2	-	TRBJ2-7	TGTGCCAGCAGCCGCGTCGCCGACTCCTACGAGCAGTACTTC	CASSRVADSYEQYF
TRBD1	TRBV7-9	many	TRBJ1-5	TGTGCCAGCAGCGAGTTGGGACAGAACAAGAATCAGCCCCAGCATTTT	CASSELGQNKNQPQHF
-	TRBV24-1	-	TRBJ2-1	TGTGCCACCAGTGATTTGTACTCCTACAATGAGCAGTTCTTC	CATSDLYSYNEQFF
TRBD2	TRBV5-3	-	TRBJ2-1	TGTGCCAGAGGCCCTAGCGGGATCTCGGTTCACAATGAGCAGTTCTTC	CARGPSGISVHNEQFF
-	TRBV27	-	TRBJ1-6	TGTGCCAGCAGACCGGACATCTTTGGGGGTTCACCCCTCCACTTT	CASRPDIFGGSPLHF
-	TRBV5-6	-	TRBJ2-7	TGTGCCAGCAGCTACGGGCTATTCTACGAGCAGTACTTC	CASSYGLFYEQYF
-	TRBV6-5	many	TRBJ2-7	TGTGCCAGCAGTTACATGGCTTCATTCTCCTACGAGCAGTACTTC	CASSYMASFSYEQYF
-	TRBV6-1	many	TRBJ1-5	TGTGCCAGCAGTGAAAGGGGAGGGATGGCCCAGCATTTT	CASSERGGMAQHF
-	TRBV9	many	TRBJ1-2	TGTGCCAGCAGCTCCCACCGGGCAGGGAATTCCTATGGCTACACCTTC	CASSSHRAGNSYGYTF
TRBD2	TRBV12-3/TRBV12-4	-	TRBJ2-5	TGTGCCAGCAGCCCATCGTCTAGCGGGGGTGGGGAGACCCAGTACTTC	CASSPSSSGGGETQYF